This T cell receptor (beta chain) stems from a study of blood T cell repertoires in COVID-19. CDR1 is KGHDR, CDR2 SFDVKD, per germline. The CDR3 contains 15 residues. Trimming shortened V by 6 bases and J by 2 bases, and 13 bases separated the two germline ends. Sequencing was performed with immunoSEQ multiplex PCR; in TCRdb, only in-frame clones are kept and a portion is missing. The table has about 310,000 clones, approximately 89% seen once. Sequences were obtained from peripheral blood. The chain carries TRBV24-1 and TRBJ1-5; the D gene is possibly TRBD1 (6 bases). This sequence was found in a woman aged 50 to 60 who had recovered from COVID-19. The CDR3 DNA sequence: TGTGCCACCAGTCAAGGGGGGGTCGGCAATCAGCCCCAGCATTTT. It translates to CATSQGGVGNQPQHF.